One and the same sample provided the 9 T cell receptor beta chains below, sequenced in a study of T cells in Graves' hyperthyroidism and ophthalmopathy (dated by TCRdb to the late 2010s). Receptor amplification or capture employed multiplex PCR. This sample was sequenced with an Illumina HiSeq 2000. The TCR beta CDR3 regions were amplified from RNA transcripts. The TCR CDR3 was subjected to a first round of RT-PCR using the HTBI primer set and the Qiagen OneStep RT-PCR kit. Using fastp trimming at Q25 and MiXCR clonotype assembly, TCRdb reanalyzed the public sequencing data and kept in-frame beta chains. Records with the same CDR3 protein are collapsed into one entry carrying the most frequent genes and DNA. The sample profile shows some 350,000 distinct CDR3 sequences; roughly 13% of them were found once. The top ten clones comprise about a third of the sample. The specimen was blood. The receptors stem from a woman between 40 and 50 years old with Graves' ophthalmopathy.

Many counts were recorded for this clonotype. J is TRBJ1-5 and V is TRBV2; a possible D gene is TRBD1 (5 bases). The V gene's germline CDR1 is SNHLY and CDR2 FYNNEI. V was trimmed by 6 bases and J by 4 bases, leaving 10 bases between them. The CDR3 length is 13 residues. The CDR3 DNA reads TGTGCCAGCAGCGATGACAGAAATCAGCCCCAGCATTTT. Translated, it gives CASSDDRNQPQHF.

This clonotype was counted ten times or more. The chain combines TRBV12-3 or TRBV12-4 with TRBJ1-2; D might be TRBD1 (5 bases). V lost 7 bases to trimming and J lost 0 bases, with 9 bases between them. The CDR3 is 13 amino acids. The CDR3 here is CASTRQPNYGYTF. The DNA of the CDR3 is TGTGCCAGCACTAGACAGCCTAACTATGGCTACACCTTC.

This clonotype has at least ten counts. This chain connects TRBV12-3 or TRBV12-4 to TRBJ2-5; D is possibly TRBD2 (5 bases). The CDR3 is 14 residues long. V lost 8 bases to trimming and J lost 0 bases, with 13 bases between them. CDR3 DNA: TGTGCCAGCGGCGGGTCAGGATACCAAGAGACCCAGTACTTC. Protein: CASGGSGYQETQYF.

This clonotype was counted between two and nine times. The CDR3 spells CASSEWGLGGNTIYF. CDR3 DNA sequence: TGTGCCAGCAGTGAATGGGGGTTAGGTGGAAACACCATATATTTT. The V call is TRBV6-1, the J call TRBJ1-3, with D perhaps TRBD1 (5 bases). V was pared by 2 bases and J by 3 bases, with 11 bases between. The CDR3 has 15 residues. In germline, CDR1 is MNHNS, CDR2 SASEGT.

This chain links TRBV29-1 with TRBJ1-2, with 8 positions matching TRBD1. Germline V gene lookup returns CDR1 SQVTM and CDR2 ANQGSEA. After removal of 4 bases from V and 4 bases from J, the junction contained 11 bases not matched to a gene. CDR3 size: 15 residues. The CDR3 sequence is CSVGDRGTVSYGYTF. CDR3 bases: TGCAGCGTTGGAGACAGGGGAACAGTGAGCTATGGCTACACCTTC.

This clonotype was picked up many times. The V call is TRBV29-1, the J call TRBJ1-2, with 7 bases lining up with TRBD1. V lost 7 bases and J lost 4; bases outside the gene matches: 3. CDR1 is SQVTM and CDR2 is ANQGSEA in the germline V gene. The CDR3 runs 11 residues. The CDR3 protein is CSGRQGYGYTF. The CDR3 bases are TGCAGCGGCCGACAGGGCTATGGCTACACCTTC. The full variable domain, rest sourced from reference TRBV29-1 and TRBJ1-2, is SAVISQKPSRDICQRGTSLTIQCQVDSQVTMMFWYRQQPGQSLTLIATANQGSEATYESGFVIDKFPISRPNLTFSTLTVSNMSPEDSSIYLCSGRQGYGYTFGSGTRLTVV.

The chain combines TRBV6-1 with TRBJ1-2, with TRBD1 matching over 7 bases. The CDR3 totals 12 residues. V lost 6 bases to trimming and J lost 7 bases; unmatched junction nucleotides: 5. Germline CDR1 reads MNHNS; CDR2 reads SASEGT. The CDR3 loop is CASSTGQFGYTF. The CDR3 DNA sequence: TGTGCCAGCAGCACGGGACAGTTTGGCTACACCTTC.

The rearrangement links TRBV5-4 to TRBJ2-3, with TRBD1 matching 9 bases. CDR3 length: 16 amino acids. Germline V gene data show CDR1 as SGHNT and CDR2 as YYREEE (reference sequence). The V gene end was trimmed by 4 bases and the J gene end by 2 bases; junction bases not matched to a gene: 8. The CDR3 DNA reads TGTGCCAGCAGCCCCGGTGGGGACAGGGCCACAGATACGCAGTATTTT. This translates into CASSPGGDRATDTQYF.

This chain joins TRBV7-6 and TRBJ2-5; D gene unclear. The CDR3 sequence is 15 residues long. Per germline, CDR1 SGHVS and CDR2 FNYEAQ. The germline V and J ends were trimmed by 5 bases and 8 bases, with 21 bases remaining between them. The CDR3 DNA sequence: TGTGCCAGCAGCCCAACGCACGTGTTTACGAAAACCCAGTACTTC. Amino acid sequence: CASSPTHVFTKTQYF. Variable domain in full (rest from reference TRBV7-6 and TRBJ2-5): GAGVSQSPRYKVTKRGQDVALRCDPISGHVSLYWYRQALGQGPEFLTYFNYEAQQDKSGLPNDRFSAERPEGSISTLTIQRTEQRDSAMYRCASSPTHVFTKTQYFGPGTRLLVL.